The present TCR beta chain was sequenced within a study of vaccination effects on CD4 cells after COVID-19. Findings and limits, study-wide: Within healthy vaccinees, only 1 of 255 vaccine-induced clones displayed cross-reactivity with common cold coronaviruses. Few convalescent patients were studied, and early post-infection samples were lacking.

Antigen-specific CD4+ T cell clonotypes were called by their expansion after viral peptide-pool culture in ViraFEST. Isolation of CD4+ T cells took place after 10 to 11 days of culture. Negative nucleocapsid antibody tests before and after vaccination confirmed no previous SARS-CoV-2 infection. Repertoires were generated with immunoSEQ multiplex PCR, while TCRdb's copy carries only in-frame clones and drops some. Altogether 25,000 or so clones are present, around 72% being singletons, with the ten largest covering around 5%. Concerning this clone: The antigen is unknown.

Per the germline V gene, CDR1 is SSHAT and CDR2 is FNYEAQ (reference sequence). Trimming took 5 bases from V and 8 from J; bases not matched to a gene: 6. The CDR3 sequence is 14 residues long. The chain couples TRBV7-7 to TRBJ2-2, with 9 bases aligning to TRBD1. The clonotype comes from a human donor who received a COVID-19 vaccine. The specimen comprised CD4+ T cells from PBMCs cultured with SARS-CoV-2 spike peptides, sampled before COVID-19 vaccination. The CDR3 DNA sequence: TGTGCCAGCAGCCTCGGACAGGGGTCAGGGGAGCTGTTTTTT. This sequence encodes CASSLGQGSGELFF.